This T cell receptor (beta chain) emerged from a study of shared clonotypes between healthy human individuals. The wider study: Donors were a couple of women and a few men aged 18 to 49. Study conclusions and caveats: Shared clonotypes: 4.5% to 5% naive CD4, around 4% naive CD8, roughly 2.2% memory CD4, roughly 0.4% memory CD8. The genetic and exposure-history diversity represented was limited by few donors.

Of note for this clone: Its specificity is unknown.

This CDR3 has 15 residues. V lost 2 bases and J lost 4; bases outside the gene matches: 7. The germline V gene encodes CDR1 MDHEN and CDR2 SYDVKM. Using immunoSEQ multiplex PCR, the repertoire was profiled, and TCRdb retains in-frame clones only, with some absent. The sample holds approximately 590,000 clones; 95% are singletons and the top ten take 0.11%. Naive CD8 cells lacked CD45RO and underwent positive selection for CCR7, leaving out terminally differentiated effector memory CD45RA+ cells. The V and J genes are TRBV28 and TRBJ1-1, with TRBD1 matching over 7 bases. What was sequenced was naive CD8+ T cells sorted from blood. The source is a woman aged 25 to 45 in good health. The CDR3 DNA reads as TGTGCCAGCAGTTTACCAACAGGGGCGAGCACTGAAGCTTTCTTT. Amino acid sequence: CASSLPTGASTEAFF.